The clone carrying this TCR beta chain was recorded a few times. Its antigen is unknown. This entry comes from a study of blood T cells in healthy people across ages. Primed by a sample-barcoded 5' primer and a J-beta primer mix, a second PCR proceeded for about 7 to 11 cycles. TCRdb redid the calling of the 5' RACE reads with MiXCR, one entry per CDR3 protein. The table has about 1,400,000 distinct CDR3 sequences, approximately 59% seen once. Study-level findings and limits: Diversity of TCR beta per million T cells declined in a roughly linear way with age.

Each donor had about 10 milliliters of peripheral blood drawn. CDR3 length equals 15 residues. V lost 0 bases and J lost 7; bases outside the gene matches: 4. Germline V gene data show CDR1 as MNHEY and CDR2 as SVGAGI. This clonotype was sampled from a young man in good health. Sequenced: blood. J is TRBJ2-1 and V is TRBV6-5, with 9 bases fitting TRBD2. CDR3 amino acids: CASSYSRGGHNEQFF. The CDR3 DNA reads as TGTGCCAGCAGTTACTCGCGGGGGGGCCATAATGAGCAGTTCTTC.